These 13 T cell receptor beta chains were all obtained from the same sample, sequenced in a study of graft-versus-host responses after intestinal transplantation. Using immunoSEQ multiplex PCR, the repertoire was profiled, and TCRdb retains in-frame clones only, with some absent. The sample shows some 85,000 clones, around 90% of them seen only once. No antigen has been assigned to these receptors. The sequenced sample was unstimulated CD8+ T cells sorted from spleen or lymph node cells, obtained before transplant. The origin of the receptors is a human donor who was the organ donor for an intestinal transplant.

The chain has TRBV19 and TRBJ1-5, with a possible D match to TRBD1 (6 bases). The length of the CDR3 is 15 residues. Deletions cut 4 bases from V and 3 bases from J, with 13 bases between. Germline loops: CDR1 LNHDA, CDR2 SQIVND (reference sequence). The DNA for the CDR3 is TGTGCCAGTAGTAGCACTACAGGGTTCAATCAGCCCCAGCATTTT. Residues: CASSSTTGFNQPQHF.

The rearrangement uses TRBV4-3 and TRBJ1-6; D is ambiguous. The CDR3 has 15 amino acids. Germline V gene lookup returns CDR1 LGHNA and CDR2 YSLEER. Trimming removed 1 base from V and 10 bases from J, with 14 bases in between. The CDR3 spells CASSQGAPSGSPLHF. CDR3 coding DNA: TGCGCCAGCAGCCAAGGGGCACCATCGGGATCACCCCTCCACTTT.

The genes are TRBV30 and TRBJ2-7, with 9 bases fitting TRBD1. CDR3 length: 14 amino acids. Losses at the gene ends were 3 bases for V and 2 bases for J; bases not matched to a gene: 5. Germline V CDR1 and CDR2: GTSNPN, SVGIG (reference sequence). The CDR3 reads CAWRGQGVAYEQYF. CDR3 sequence (DNA): TGTGCCTGGAGGGGACAGGGAGTCGCCTACGAGCAGTACTTC.

The rearrangement uses TRBV27 and TRBJ2-5; unclear D gene. The ends were cut back, 4 bases at V and 5 bases at J, with 5 bases in the middle. This CDR3 is built from 11 residues. CDR1 is MNHEY, CDR2 SMNVEV, per germline (reference sequence). CDR3 amino acids: CASSSSETQYF. The CDR3 nucleotides are TGTGCCAGCAGTTCTAGTGAGACCCAGTACTTC.

The chain carries TRBV6-4 and TRBJ2-3; 9 bases map to TRBD2. Trimming at V came to 4 bases and at J to 4 bases, leaving 6 bases not matched to a gene. CDR3 length: 15 amino acids. Germline lookup yields CDR1 MRHNA and CDR2 SNTAGT. CDR3: CASSGLAGRPDTQYF. The CDR3 DNA reads as TGTGCCAGCAGTGGTCTAGCGGGGCGGCCAGATACGCAGTATTTT.

This chain uses TRBV4-2 with TRBJ1-1; D not resolved. Trimming left V 5 bases short and J 0 bases short, with 7 bases between. Germline V CDR1 and CDR2: LGHNA, YNFKEQ. CDR3 length: 13 amino acids. As DNA, the CDR3 is TGTGCCAGCAGCTTAGCAATGAACACTGAAGCTTTCTTT. Translating it yields CASSLAMNTEAFF.

This clone was picked up a small number of times. The V call is TRBV28, the J call TRBJ1-3, with D maybe TRBD1 (6 bases). The ends were cut back, 5 bases at V and 8 bases at J, with 16 bases in the middle. CDR1 and CDR2 (germline): MDHEN, SYDVKM. The CDR3 consists of 14 residues. The CDR3 protein is CASSLHSRGYTIYF. The DNA of the CDR3 is TGTGCCAGCAGTCTACATTCCAGGGGTTACACCATATATTTT. Combining the CDR3 with reference TRBV28 and TRBJ1-3 gives the whole variable domain DVKVTQSSRYLVKRTGEKVFLECVQDMDHENMFWYRQDPGLGLRLIYFSYDVKMKEKGDIPEGYSVSREKKERFSLILESASTNQTSMYLCASSLHSRGYTIYFGEGSWLTVV.

The V gene is TRBV5-4, the J gene TRBJ2-2; TRBD2 agrees at 8 bases. Losses at the gene ends were 0 bases for V and 4 bases for J; bases not matched to a gene: 5. The V gene's germline CDR1 is SGHNT and CDR2 YYREEE (reference sequence). This CDR3 spans 16 amino acids. In DNA, the CDR3 is TGTGCCAGCAGCTTGGCCCAGCGGGGGTTCACCGGGGAGCTGTTTTTT. Its translation is CASSLAQRGFTGELFF.

This clone was seen only once. In DNA form, the CDR3 reads TGCGCCAGCAGCCTATCTCTGTCCACTGAAGCTTTCTTT. Protein product: CASSLSLSTEAFF. V gene TRBV4-1 combines with J gene TRBJ1-1; D remains ambiguous. Germline V gene sequence: CDR1 MGHRA, CDR2 YSYEKL. The CDR3 has 13 amino acids. Trimming removed 4 bases at V and 4 bases at J, with 10 bases between.

V gene TRBV27 combines with J gene TRBJ2-3, with D perhaps TRBD1 (6 bases). V was cut by 6 bases and J by 0 bases, with 16 bases left in between. Germline V lookup: CDR1 MNHEY, CDR2 SMNVEV (reference sequence). The CDR3 loop spans 16 amino acids. CDR3 DNA sequence: TGTGCCAGCAGCCCTACTCGGACAGTTAGCACAGATACGCAGTATTTT. Residues: CASSPTRTVSTDTQYF.

The V gene is TRBV4-1, the J gene TRBJ2-1; 8 nucleotides align to TRBD2. The CDR3 is 14 residues long. Germline values: CDR1 MGHRA, CDR2 YSYEKL. The junction had 5 bases not matched to a gene; V was cut back by 5 bases and J by 5 bases. The CDR3 DNA reads as TGCGCCAGCAGCGTCCGGGGGGGAGACAATGAGCAGTTCTTC. Its translation: CASSVRGGDNEQFF.

In its sample, this clone was seen once. The chain has TRBV18 and TRBJ1-4; 9 nucleotides line up with TRBD1. From germline, CDR1 is KGHSH and CDR2 LQKENI. V dropped 8 bases and J dropped 8; count of bases not matched to a gene: 6. The CDR3 runs to 13 residues. CDR3 sequence: CASGTGYHEKLFF. For the CDR3, the DNA is TGTGCCAGCGGGACAGGGTATCACGAAAAACTGTTTTTT.

The chain is built from TRBV6-5 and TRBJ2-2; D gene ambiguous. V was shortened by 4 bases and J by 3 bases, with 6 bases between the two germline ends. Germline V gene sequence: CDR1 MNHEY, CDR2 SVGAGI. The CDR3 has 13 amino acids. CDR3 residues: CASSSLYTGELFF. The CDR3 DNA reads as TGTGCCAGCAGTTCCCTCTACACCGGGGAGCTGTTTTTT.